The present T cell receptor beta chain was sequenced within a study of shared clonotypes between healthy human individuals. Study-level points and caveats: Against clonotypes common to all four donors, non-shared ones had lower generation probabilities.

TCRdb keeps only in-frame clones here, not all; method: immunoSEQ multiplex PCR. This sample has 2 million to 2.5 million clones, with 90% to 95% found just once. A CD45RA-negative memory subset and a CD45RA+ naive subset were separated from the CD4+ cells. About this clone itself: Its antigen is unknown.

The TCR comes from a man aged 18 to 35 in good health. Some clones in this sample may be carry-over from other donors' samples. Sequencing used naive CD4+ T cells from PBMCs. The subset denotes: CD45RA+ positively selected.

The CDR3 region has the DNA TGTGCCAGCAGTGAATTGGGACAGGGATTCGTCCTCCACTTT. Encoded protein: CASSELGQGFVLHF. The gene calls are TRBV2 and TRBJ1-6, with 9 bases aligning to TRBD1. Germline V gene lookup returns CDR1 SNHLY and CDR2 FYNNEI. CDR3 length equals 14 residues. The V segment lost 2 bases and the J segment 15 bases; nucleotides outside the gene matches: 8.